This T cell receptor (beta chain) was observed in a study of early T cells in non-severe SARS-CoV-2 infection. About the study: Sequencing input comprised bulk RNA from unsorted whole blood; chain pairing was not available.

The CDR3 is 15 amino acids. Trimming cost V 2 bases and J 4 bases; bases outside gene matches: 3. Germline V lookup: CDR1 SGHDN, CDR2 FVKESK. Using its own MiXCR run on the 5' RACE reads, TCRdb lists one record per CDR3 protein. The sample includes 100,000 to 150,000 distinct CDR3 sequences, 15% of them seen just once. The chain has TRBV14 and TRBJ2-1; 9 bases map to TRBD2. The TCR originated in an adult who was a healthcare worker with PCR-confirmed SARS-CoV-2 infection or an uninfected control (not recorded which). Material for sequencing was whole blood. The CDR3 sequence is CASSQIAGVYNEQFF. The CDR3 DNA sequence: TGTGCCAGCAGCCAAATAGCGGGGGTTTACAATGAGCAGTTCTTC.